These 22 T cell receptor beta chains were sequenced from one sample in a study of T cells in Graves' hyperthyroidism and ophthalmopathy. TCR beta CDR3 regions were amplified from RNA. The study used the HTBI primer set for a first-round RT-PCR of the TCR CDR3. TCRdb analysed the multiplex PCR reads with MiXCR anew, one entry per CDR3 protein. In the table there are some 720,000 distinct CDR3 sequences, roughly 15% of which are singletons. The sequencing input was blood. The receptor set was obtained from a man in his late teens or twenties with Graves' hyperthyroidism.

The sample holds many counts of this clonotype. This chain connects TRBV28 to TRBJ2-7; D may be TRBD1 or TRBD2 (6 bases each). This CDR3 is built from 14 residues. Trimming shortened V by 6 bases and J by 3 bases, and 15 bases separated the two germline ends. Germline V gene data show CDR1 as MDHEN and CDR2 as SYDVKM. The CDR3 region is CASSPTGAHYEQYF. The CDR3 nucleotides are TGTGCCAGCAGCCCTACGGGGGCCCACTACGAGCAGTACTTC.

This clonotype has more than one count but fewer than ten. The V and J genes are TRBV25-1 and TRBJ1-2; D perhaps matches TRBD1 (6 bases). Trimming removed 4 bases from V and 8 bases from J, with 14 bases in between. This CDR3 comprises 13 residues. Germline V gives CDR1 MGHDK, CDR2 SYGVNS. This chain's CDR3 is CASSVGAAGGYTF. CDR3 nucleotide sequence: TGTGCCAGCAGTGTGGGGGCTGCTGGAGGCTACACCTTC.

This clonotype showed up just a few times. The chain couples TRBV15 to TRBJ2-7; TRBD2 is a possible D gene (6 bases). V lost 3 bases and J 0 bases, leaving 12 bases between the germline ends. This CDR3 spans 15 amino acids. The germline CDR1 and CDR2 sequences are LNHNV and YYDKDF (reference sequence). CDR3 sequence reads: CATSSGGTASYEQYF. The CDR3 region has the DNA TGTGCCACCAGCAGTGGCGGGACGGCCTCCTACGAGCAGTACTTC.

The sample holds a few counts of this clonotype. V and J are TRBV18 and TRBJ2-7; TRBD2 agrees at 13 bases. The germline gives CDR1 KGHSH, CDR2 LQKENI. This CDR3 has 17 residues. The ends lost 5 bases at V and 4 bases at J; junction bases unmatched: 11. Here the CDR3 DNA reads TGTGCCAGCTCATTTAACCGGGGACTAGCGGGATCTTACGAGCAGTACTTC. This encodes CASSFNRGLAGSYEQYF.

This clonotype was detected only a few times. The chain combines TRBV9 with TRBJ2-7; TRBD2 matches 11 bases. The germline V gene has CDR1 SGDLS and CDR2 YYNGEE. After removal of 3 bases from V and 6 bases from J, the junction contained 5 bases not matched to a gene. The CDR3 is made up of 14 amino acids. CDR3 region: CASSDLAGGSEQYF. CDR3 coding DNA: TGTGCCAGCAGCGATCTAGCGGGAGGAAGCGAGCAGTACTTC.

The gene calls are TRBV19 and TRBJ2-2; TRBD2 agrees at 8 bases. V lost 6 bases to trimming and J lost 4 bases; unmatched junction nucleotides: 10. The CDR3 is 16 residues long. The germline V gene encodes CDR1 LNHDA and CDR2 SQIVND (reference sequence). DNA of the CDR3: TGTGCCAGTAGGCCTCCCACTAGCGGTCTCACCGGGGAGCTGTTTTTT. Amino acids: CASRPPTSGLTGELFF.

This clonotype was detected many times. The CDR3 loop reads CASSSSTEQYNEQFF. As DNA, the CDR3 is TGTGCCAGCAGTTCTAGCACGGAACAGTACAATGAGCAGTTCTTC. This chain links TRBV28 with TRBJ2-1, with D possibly TRBD2 on 5 matching bases. Trimming took 4 bases from V and 4 from J, leaving 14 bases between them. The CDR3 extends over 15 amino acids. The germline V gene encodes CDR1 MDHEN and CDR2 SYDVKM.

This clonotype occurred many times. V is TRBV12-3 or TRBV12-4 and J is TRBJ2-5; D not resolved. V was trimmed by 6 bases and J by 1 base, leaving 9 bases between them. CDR3 length equals 13 residues. The CDR3 loop is CASRPDAQETQYF. The DNA of the CDR3 is TGTGCCAGCAGGCCGGACGCCCAAGAGACCCAGTACTTC.

This clonotype was seen repeatedly, ten times or more. The chain has TRBV18 and TRBJ2-1, with D hard to call. CDR3 length equals 14 residues. Germline CDR1 KGHSH, CDR2 LQKENI. V was trimmed by 3 bases and J by 9 bases, leaving 15 bases between them. The CDR3 sequence is CASSPTAYDGEQFF. CDR3 bases: TGTGCCAGCTCACCGACTGCATATGACGGTGAGCAGTTCTTC.

V and J are TRBV4-1 and TRBJ2-2, with D perhaps being TRBD1 or TRBD2 (6 bases each). V lost 4 bases and J lost 3, with 15 bases in between. The germline V gene has CDR1 MGHRA and CDR2 YSYEKL. The length of the CDR3 is 16 residues. The CDR3 DNA follows: TGCGCCAGCAGCCGGAACGGGGGCGCCGACACCGGGGAGCTGTTTTTT. Residues: CASSRNGGADTGELFF.

This clonotype has a count of ten or more. The chain uses TRBV28 and TRBJ2-1, with 9 positions matching TRBD2. This CDR3 region has 14 residues. The germline V gene encodes CDR1 MDHEN and CDR2 SYDVKM. Trimming at V came to 7 bases and at J to 8 bases, leaving 9 bases not matched to a gene. CDR3 sequence: CASIGSGSLYEQFF. For the CDR3, the DNA is TGTGCCAGCATCGGTAGCGGGAGTTTGTATGAGCAGTTCTTC. The complete variable domain, with remaining parts taken from reference TRBV28 and TRBJ2-1, reads DVKVTQSSRYLVKRTGEKVFLECVQDMDHENMFWYRQDPGLGLRLIYFSYDVKMKEKGDIPEGYSVSREKKERFSLILESASTNQTSMYLCASIGSGSLYEQFFGPGTRLTVL.

This clonotype has more than one count but fewer than ten. V is TRBV6-1 and J is TRBJ1-5; 9 bases align to TRBD1. The germline V gene encodes CDR1 MNHNS and CDR2 SASEGT. V trimming: 3 bases; J trimming: 0 bases; junction bases outside the gene matches: 12. There are 19 residues in the CDR3. CDR3 region: CASSDPGTGPSRSNQPQHF. CDR3 nucleotides: TGTGCCAGCAGTGATCCCGGGACAGGGCCATCTCGTAGCAATCAGCCCCAGCATTTT.

This clonotype was seen only a few times. This rearrangement joins TRBV6-1 to TRBJ2-5; no reliable D call. CDR3 length equals 10 residues. The germline gives CDR1 MNHNS, CDR2 SASEGT. Trimming removed 3 bases at V and 12 bases at J, with 8 bases between. The CDR3 nucleotides are TGTGCCAGCAGTGACCTCCTCAAGTACTTC. This codes for CASSDLLKYF.

Only a few counts were recorded for this clonotype. This sequence joins TRBV5-5 and TRBJ2-3; 14 bases agree with TRBD2. Trimming cost V 3 bases and J 3 bases; bases outside gene matches: 9. This CDR3 comprises 18 residues. The germline CDR1 and CDR2 sequences are SGHKS and YYEKEE (reference sequence). The CDR3 protein is CASSWRGTSGRLTDTQYF. The CDR3 DNA is TGTGCCAGCAGCTGGCGAGGGACTAGCGGGAGACTGACAGATACGCAGTATTTT.

This clonotype came up a few times. The rearrangement uses TRBV25-1 and TRBJ2-3, with D possibly TRBD2 on 5 matching bases. Germline loops: CDR1 MGHDK, CDR2 SYGVNS. Trimming stripped 3 bases from V and 4 bases from J, with 14 bases between. The CDR3 covers 15 residues. The CDR3 DNA reads as TGTGCCAGCAGTGATTCCCGTAGCGAAGCAGATACGCAGTATTTT. This codes for CASSDSRSEADTQYF.

The chain is built from TRBV2 and TRBJ1-4, with D maybe TRBD1 (5 bases). Germline V lookup: CDR1 SNHLY, CDR2 FYNNEI. The V and J ends lost 6 bases and 11 bases respectively, with 19 bases between them. This CDR3 is built from 14 residues. CDR3 in DNA: TGTGCCAGCAGCAGAGGACACCTAGGGGAGAAACTGTTTTTT. Protein product: CASSRGHLGEKLFF.

This sequence joins TRBV2 and TRBJ2-2; possibly TRBD1 for D (6 bases). The CDR3 contains 15 residues. The germline CDR1 and CDR2 sequences are SNHLY and FYNNEI. The germline V and J ends were trimmed by 4 bases and 2 bases, with 11 bases remaining between them. The CDR3 DNA follows: TGTGCCAGCAGTGCTATGGGGGCCAACACCGGGGAGCTGTTTTTT. This encodes CASSAMGANTGELFF.

The J gene is TRBJ2-6, the V gene TRBV18, with D perhaps matching TRBD2 (6 bases). Trimming took 4 bases from V and 3 from J, leaving 10 bases between them. The CDR3 is 15 amino acids. The germline V gene has CDR1 KGHSH and CDR2 LQKENI. DNA of the CDR3: TGTGCCAGCTCACGAGGAGGGGTTGGGGCCAACGTCCTGACTTTC. Its protein product is CASSRGGVGANVLTF. Combining the CDR3 with reference TRBV18 and TRBJ2-6 gives the whole variable domain NAGVMQNPRHLVRRRGQEARLRCSPMKGHSHVYWYRQLPEEGLKFMVYLQKENIIDESGMPKERFSAEFPKEGPSILRIQQVVRGDSAAYFCASSRGGVGANVLTFGAGSRLTVL.

This clonotype has only a few counts. The chain combines TRBV29-1 with TRBJ2-5; 7 bases agree with TRBD2. CDR3 length: 15 residues. The germline gives CDR1 SQVTM, CDR2 ANQGSEA. With V trimmed by 2 bases and J by 4 bases, 10 bases remained unmatched. In DNA, the CDR3 is TGCAGCGTTGAAAAGACTAGCCCTCCGCGAGAGACCCAGTACTTC. Translated, it gives CSVEKTSPPRETQYF. The full variable domain, completed using reference TRBV29-1 and TRBJ2-5, is SAVISQKPSRDICQRGTSLTIQCQVDSQVTMMFWYRQQPGQSLTLIATANQGSEATYESGFVIDKFPISRPNLTFSTLTVSNMSPEDSSIYLCSVEKTSPPRETQYFGPGTRLLVL.

The table lists this clonotype with many counts. The chain joins TRBV6-1 to TRBJ2-2, with D unresolved. This CDR3 spans 12 amino acids. Germline CDR1 reads MNHNS; CDR2 reads SASEGT. V lost 3 bases, J lost 3 bases, and 2 bases lay in between. The CDR3 here is CASSDYTGELFF. In DNA form, the CDR3 reads TGTGCCAGCAGTGATTACACCGGGGAGCTGTTTTTT.

V usage is TRBV27 and J usage is TRBJ1-1; a weak D match, TRBD1 (5 bases). Per germline, CDR1 MNHEY and CDR2 SMNVEV (reference sequence). This CDR3 comprises 14 residues. Trimming shortened V by 6 bases and J by 2 bases, and 13 bases separated the two germline ends. CDR3 loop: CASRSLGVNTEAFF. In nucleotides, the CDR3 is TGTGCCAGCAGATCCTTGGGGGTCAACACTGAAGCTTTCTTT.

V and J are TRBV4-2 and TRBJ1-1, with D possibly matching TRBD1 (5 bases). The germline V gene has CDR1 LGHNA and CDR2 YNFKEQ. This CDR3 has 16 residues. The germline V and J ends were trimmed by 0 bases and 4 bases, with 15 bases remaining between them. The CDR3 protein is CASSQDSGGLSTEAFF. The CDR3 bases are TGTGCCAGCAGCCAAGATTCGGGGGGGTTGAGCACTGAAGCTTTCTTT.